Reported below is one T cell receptor beta chain. Its antigen target is currently unknown. No base quality information exists; no much larger clone differs at one position. Patients with a history of autoimmune disease or receiving systemic immunosuppression were excluded from the trial. Peripheral blood for TCR sequencing was collected from all dose cohorts at baseline, on cycle 4 day 1, and on cycle 7 day 1. The samples were drawn from a first-in-human, open-label, multicenter phase I dose-escalation trial of ivuxolimab. Adults with locally advanced or metastatic head and neck squamous cell, hepatocellular, melanoma or renal cell carcinoma were enrolled in the trial. Before TCR sequencing, CD4+ T cells and CD8+ T cells were sorted from peripheral blood as separate populations. The data derive from a study of OX40 agonist ivuxolimab in advanced cancers. For the study in its entirety: Ivuxolimab, which targeted the costimulatory receptor OX40 (CD134), was an agonistic, fully human IgG2 monoclonal antibody. Intravenous ivuxolimab was administered to patients every 2 weeks at six dose levels: 0.01, 0.1, 0.3, 1.5, 3 and 10 mg/kg. Of the approximately 54 dose-escalation patients, hepatocellular carcinoma was present in approximately 20, melanoma in roughly 15, renal cell carcinoma in 9 and head and neck cancer in 9. A male proportion of 82.7% and a mean age of about 60 years, ranging from about 20 to 85, were recorded for the dose-escalation cohort. Prior anti-PD-1, anti-PD-L1 or anti-CTLA-4 therapy was permitted, and checkpoint inhibitors had been received by about 37% of dose-escalation patients. Three dose-escalation patients achieved partial responses, one with hepatocellular carcinoma and two with cutaneous melanoma. The point of sequencing TCRbeta in the periphery was to test whether ivuxolimab changed TCR sequence diversity and drove clonal T-cell expansion. The paper covers the monotherapy dose-escalation part of the phase I ivuxolimab trial, which included N of about 50 patients.

To sequence the TCRbeta CDR3 region, genomic DNA was isolated from the sorted cells. TCRbeta CDR3 regions were sequenced using the immunoSEQ Assay. In its TCRdb copy, this immuneACCESS table keeps in-frame sequences only and misses some clones. Where compared with another copy, unresolved V genes explain less than half of these, and the others have no known cause. This sample gives more than 9,500 clones in total; 70% to 90% of them show up just once. About 28% of the sample is taken by the ten largest. General study outcomes and caveats: In partial responders in the 0.1-3.0 mg/kg groups, normalized peripheral clonal expansion was found to be among the lowest, especially among CD8+ T cells. The antigen specificity of the clonally expanded peripheral T cells was not determined. At doses of 0.1 to 3.0 mg/kg, clonal expansion of both CD4+ and CD8+ blood T cells was observed from baseline to week 6. After ivuxolimab, CD8+ T cells had more expanded clones than CD4+ T cells on average. Low levels of normalized T-cell clonal expansion were also seen in some nonresponding patients.

Including the terminal cysteine and phenylalanine, the CDR3 comprises 14 residues. This entry keeps only the CDR3 DNA: 42 bases, framed from base 1. According to the germline V gene, CDR1 reads LGHNA and CDR2 reads YSLEER. V sheds 4 bases and J sheds 1 base, leaving 11 bases between their ends. The sequence joins TRBV4-3 to TRBJ2-7; the D gene assignment is ambiguous. The source material was CD4+ or CD8+ T cells sorted from blood, sampled in a trial of the OX40 agonist ivuxolimab. This TCR came from an adult with an advanced solid tumor such as melanoma, head and neck, liver or kidney cancer. CDR3 loop: CASSPVTASYEQYF. The nucleotide sequence is given as TGCGCCAGCAGCCCGGTAACGGCTTCCTACGAGCAGTACTTC.